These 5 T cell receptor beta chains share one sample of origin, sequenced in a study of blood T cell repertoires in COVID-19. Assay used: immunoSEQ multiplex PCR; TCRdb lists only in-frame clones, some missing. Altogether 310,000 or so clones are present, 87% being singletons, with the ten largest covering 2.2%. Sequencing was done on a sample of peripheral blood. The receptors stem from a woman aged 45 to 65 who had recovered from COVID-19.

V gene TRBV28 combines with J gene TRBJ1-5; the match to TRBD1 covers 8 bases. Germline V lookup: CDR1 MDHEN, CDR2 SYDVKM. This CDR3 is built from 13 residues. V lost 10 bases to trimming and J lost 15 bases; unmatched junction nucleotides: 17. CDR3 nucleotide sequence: TGTGCCATCTTTTCAGGGGGCGCGGGTATTAGGCATTTT. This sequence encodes CAIFSGGAGIRHF. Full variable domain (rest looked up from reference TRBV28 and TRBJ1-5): DVKVTQSSRYLVKRTGEKVFLECVQDMDHENMFWYRQDPGLGLRLIYFSYDVKMKEKGDIPEGYSVSREKKERFSLILESASTNQTSMYLCAIFSGGAGIRHFGDGTRLSIL.

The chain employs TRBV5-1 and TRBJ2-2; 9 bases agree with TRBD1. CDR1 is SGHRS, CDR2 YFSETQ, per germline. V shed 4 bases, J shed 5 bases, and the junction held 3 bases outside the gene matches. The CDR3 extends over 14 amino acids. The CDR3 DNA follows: TGCGCCAGCAGCCGGACAGGGGAAACCGGGGAGCTGTTTTTT. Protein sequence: CASSRTGETGELFF.

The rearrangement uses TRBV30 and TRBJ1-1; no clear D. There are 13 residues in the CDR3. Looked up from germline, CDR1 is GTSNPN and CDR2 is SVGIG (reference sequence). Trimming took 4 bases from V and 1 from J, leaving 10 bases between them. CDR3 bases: TGTGCCTGGAATGCCGGAGGGAACACTGAAGCTTTCTTT. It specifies CAWNAGGNTEAFF.

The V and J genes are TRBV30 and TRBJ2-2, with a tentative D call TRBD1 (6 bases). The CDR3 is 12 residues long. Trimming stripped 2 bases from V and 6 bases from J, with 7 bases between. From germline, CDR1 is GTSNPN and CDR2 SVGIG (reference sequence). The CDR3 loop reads CAWSSGAGELFF. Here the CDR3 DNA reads TGTGCCTGGAGTTCAGGGGCCGGGGAGCTGTTTTTT.

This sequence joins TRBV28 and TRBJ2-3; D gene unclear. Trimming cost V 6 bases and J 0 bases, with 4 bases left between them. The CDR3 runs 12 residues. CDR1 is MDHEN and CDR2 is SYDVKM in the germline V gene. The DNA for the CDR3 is TGTGCCAGCAGCGGGAGCACAGATACGCAGTATTTT. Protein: CASSGSTDTQYF.